These 10 T cell receptor beta chains originate from one sample sequenced in a study of T cell responses to AZD1222 COVID-19 vaccine. Using immunoSEQ multiplex PCR, the repertoire was profiled, and TCRdb retains in-frame clones only, with some absent. This sample has about 94,000 clones, with roughly 90% found just once. The sequenced sample was peripheral blood, obtained 28 days after the second AZD1222 dose. These receptors were obtained from an adult who received the AZD1222 COVID-19 vaccine.

This chain uses TRBV27 with TRBJ1-1; 9 bases agree with TRBD1. CDR1 and CDR2 from the germline V gene are MNHEY and SMNVEV (reference sequence). Unmatched junction bases numbered 3, after V lost 3 bases and J lost 1 base. The length of the CDR3 is 15 residues. CDR3 DNA: TGTGCCAGCAGTTTCGGGACAGGGCAGAACACTGAAGCTTTCTTT. It specifies CASSFGTGQNTEAFF.

The chain recombines TRBV25-1 with TRBJ1-2; a weak D match, TRBD1 (6 bases). CDR1 and CDR2 (germline): MGHDK, SYGVNS. The CDR3 has 16 amino acids. With 3 bases removed from V and 4 bases from J, the gap between germline ends came to 18 bases. CDR3 sequence reads: CASSDSFRGEVYGYTF. The CDR3 DNA sequence: TGTGCCAGCAGTGATTCCTTCAGGGGCGAAGTCTATGGCTACACCTTC.

The chain joins TRBV27 to TRBJ1-1; D gene unclear. Trimming took 5 bases from V and 1 from J, leaving 11 bases between them. The length of the CDR3 is 14 residues. In germline, CDR1 is MNHEY, CDR2 SMNVEV (reference sequence). The CDR3 DNA sequence: TGTGCCAGCAGTGCCTCGTTAGAGAACACTGAAGCTTTCTTT. It encodes CASSASLENTEAFF.

The V call is TRBV5-1, the J call TRBJ2-7; D possibly corresponds to TRBD2 (6 bases). This CDR3 contains 16 residues. The V gene lost 0 bases and the J gene lost 5 bases, with 18 bases spanning the gap. The germline V gene encodes CDR1 SGHRS and CDR2 YFSETQ. The CDR3 sequence: CASSLEGAGYVDEQYF. CDR3 DNA: TGCGCCAGCAGCTTGGAAGGTGCGGGGTACGTCGACGAGCAGTACTTC.

The chain recombines TRBV20-1 with TRBJ2-7; 9 bases are a match to TRBD2. The CDR3 extends over 15 amino acids. Per the germline V gene, CDR1 is DFQATT and CDR2 is SNEGSKA (reference sequence). V lost 3 bases, J lost 3 bases, and 9 bases stayed unmatched. CDR3 bases: TGCAGTGCTAGTGTCATAGCGGGAGCGGGCTACGAGCAGTACTTC. It specifies CSASVIAGAGYEQYF.

This chain uses TRBV7-3 with TRBJ2-7; D is perhaps TRBD1 (7 bases). Germline CDR1 SGHTA, CDR2 FQGTGA. With 5 bases removed from V and 1 base from J, the gap between germline ends came to 15 bases. This CDR3 is 15 amino acids long. CDR3 DNA sequence: TGTGCCAGCAGCCTCCAGGGGGGAGGTTCCTACGAGCAGTACTTC. Its translation is CASSLQGGGSYEQYF. Based on the CDR3 plus reference TRBV7-3 and TRBJ2-7, the full variable domain is GAGVSQTPSNKVTEKGKYVELRCDPISGHTALYWYRQSLGQGPEFLIYFQGTGAADDSGLPNDRFFAVRPEGSVSTLKIQRTERGDSAVYLCASSLQGGGSYEQYFGPGTRLTVT.

This chain joins TRBV20-1 and TRBJ2-3, with a possible D match to TRBD1 (6 bases). CDR3 length: 14 amino acids. Germline V gene lookup returns CDR1 DFQATT and CDR2 SNEGSKA (reference sequence). The germline V and J ends were trimmed by 3 bases and 0 bases, with 10 bases remaining between them. The CDR3 loop reads CSASGTPSTDTQYF. The CDR3 nucleotides are TGCAGTGCTAGTGGGACACCCAGCACAGATACGCAGTATTTT.

The chain is built from TRBV29-1 and TRBJ1-2; D gene uncertain. V shed 2 bases and J shed 4 bases, with 8 bases lying between them. Germline V gene sequence: CDR1 SQVTM, CDR2 ANQGSEA. The CDR3 loop spans 12 amino acids. The CDR3, as DNA: TGCAGCGTTGAAAGGCAGGTCTATGGCTACACCTTC. Protein product: CSVERQVYGYTF.

The chain combines TRBV27 with TRBJ1-6; D is perhaps TRBD1 (6 bases). The length of the CDR3 is 17 residues. The germline V gene encodes CDR1 MNHEY and CDR2 SMNVEV (reference sequence). Deletions cut 5 bases from V and 8 bases from J, with 22 bases between. In DNA form, the CDR3 reads TGTGCCAGCAGTCCCAGGGGACTCGGGACGGGTTATTCACCCCTCCACTTT. Translating it yields CASSPRGLGTGYSPLHF.

The chain uses TRBV6-5 and TRBJ1-1; D perhaps matches TRBD1 (5 bases). This CDR3 has 13 residues. V shed 8 bases and J shed 0 bases, with 10 bases lying between them. Germline V gene lookup returns CDR1 MNHEY and CDR2 SVGAGI. CDR3 amino acids: CASFRDLNTEAFF. CDR3 DNA sequence: TGTGCCAGCTTTAGGGACCTGAACACTGAAGCTTTCTTT.